This T cell receptor beta chain was sequenced for a study of identical twins. The authors used template switching to add a universal primer site and gave cDNA unique molecular identifiers. TCRdb independently ran MiXCR on the 5' RACE reads; one entry per CDR3 protein. The profile shows 350,000 to 500,000 distinct CDR3 sequences, about 18% of them singletons. This clonotype has more than one count but fewer than ten. This CDR3 contains 13 residues. Deletions cut 4 bases from V and 7 bases from J, with 13 bases between. Germline CDR1 reads SQVTM; CDR2 reads ANQGSEA. The sample taken for sequencing was naive T cells sorted from blood. This clonotype was sampled from a man over 45 in good health. J is TRBJ1-4 and V is TRBV29-1; tentative D call: TRBD1 (5 bases). The CDR3 region is CSVAESRGEKLFF. The CDR3 DNA follows: TGCAGCGTTGCCGAGTCAAGGGGTGAAAAACTGTTTTTT.